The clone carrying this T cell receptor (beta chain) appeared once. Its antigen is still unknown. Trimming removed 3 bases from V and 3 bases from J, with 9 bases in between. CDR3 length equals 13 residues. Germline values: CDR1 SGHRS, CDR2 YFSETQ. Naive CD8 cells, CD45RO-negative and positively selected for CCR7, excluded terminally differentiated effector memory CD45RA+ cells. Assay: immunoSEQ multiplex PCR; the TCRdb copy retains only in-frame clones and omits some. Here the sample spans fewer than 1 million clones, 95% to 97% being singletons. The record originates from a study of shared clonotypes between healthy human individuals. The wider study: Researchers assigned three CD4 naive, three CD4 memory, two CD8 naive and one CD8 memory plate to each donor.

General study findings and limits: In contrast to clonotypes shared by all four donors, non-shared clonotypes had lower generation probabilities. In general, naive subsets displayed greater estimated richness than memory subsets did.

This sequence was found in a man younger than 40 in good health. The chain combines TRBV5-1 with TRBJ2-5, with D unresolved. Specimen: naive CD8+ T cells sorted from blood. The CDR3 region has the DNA TGCGCCAGCAGCTCGTATCCGGAAGAGACCCAGTACTTC. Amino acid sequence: CASSSYPEETQYF.